Listed here is a single T cell receptor (beta chain). This specimen belongs to a study of blood T cell repertoires in COVID-19. Study summary: The study drew acute and convalescent COVID-19 samples from the United States, Italy and Spain. PBMCs, B-cell-depleted T cells, or T cells provided the cDNA or gDNA that made up the material.

The CDR3 covers 15 residues. The junction had 4 bases not matched to a gene; V was cut back by 3 bases and J by 1 base. Germline CDR1 and CDR2: WSHSY and SAAADI. In the source study's methods: Nucleated cell number was recorded as an estimate derived from reference gene primer amplification. Sequenced by immunoSEQ multiplex PCR; TCRdb stores in-frame clones only, minus some. V and J calls and clone size follow that table, whereas D and trimming were derived from the DNA. The sample shows 250,000 to 300,000 clones, 85% to 90% of them seen only once. Sequenced input: peripheral blood. The sequence came from a woman in her forties who had recovered from COVID-19. This chain links TRBV10-2 with TRBJ2-3, with 7 bases that match TRBD2. The CDR3 is CASSDGTTGTDTQYF. The CDR3 coding sequence is TGCGCCAGCAGTGATGGGACTACTGGCACAGATACGCAGTATTTT.